This TCR beta chain is drawn from a study of blood T cells in healthy people across ages. This clonotype has just a few counts. The authors ran a second PCR of roughly 6 to 12 cycles using a sample-barcoded 5' primer and a J-beta primer mix. A single record per CDR3 protein comes from TCRdb applying MiXCR to the 5' RACE reads. The sample carries 1.5 million to 2 million distinct CDR3 sequences, approximately 30% recorded once. The sample was blood. The TCR was taken from a woman in her twenties or thirties in good health.

The CDR3 here is CASSQGFLAGMDEQYF. CDR3 DNA: TGTGCCAGCAGCCAAGGGTTCCTAGCGGGAATGGACGAGCAGTACTTC. This rearrangement joins TRBV3-1 to TRBJ2-7; 9 positions agree with TRBD2. Germline V gene data show CDR1 as LGHDT and CDR2 as YNNKEL (reference sequence). This CDR3 spans 16 amino acids. V lost 1 base and J lost 5; bases outside the gene matches: 9.